Listed below are T cell receptor beta chains from one sample, sequenced in a study of T cell responses to AZD1222 COVID-19 vaccine. Only in-frame clones appear in the TCRdb table, and some are missing; sequencing was by immunoSEQ multiplex PCR. This table holds roughly 110,000 clones, more than 85% found once. The sequencing used peripheral blood, collected on day 0 of AZD1222 vaccination. The receptor source for this set is an adult in good health. The CDR3 runs from the conserved cysteine through the conserved F or W. The D gene is left open where the match is weak. For some rows the clone size is stated as once, few or many, or as a class when expanded; others skip it.

abundance: -; d_gene: TRBD1; v_gene: TRBV19; j_gene: TRBJ1-5; CDR3nt: TGTGCCAGCTGGGACAGGGGTAACAATCAGCCCCAGCATTTT; CDR3aa: CASWDRGNNQPQHF
abundance: -; d_gene: -; v_gene: TRBV24-1; j_gene: TRBJ1-4; CDR3nt: TGTGCCACCAGTGCCGTCCTCGGGGGCCCAACTAATGAAAAACTGTTTTTT; CDR3aa: CATSAVLGGPTNEKLFF
abundance: once; d_gene: TRBD2; v_gene: TRBV19; j_gene: TRBJ2-1; CDR3nt: TGTGCCAGTAGCCCTAGCGGGGGCCTGATTTACAATGAGCAGTTCTTC; CDR3aa: CASSPSGGLIYNEQFF
abundance: -; d_gene: -; v_gene: TRBV5-6; j_gene: TRBJ2-5; CDR3nt: TGTGCCAGCAGCTTCCGGGGCCCAAAAGAGACCCAGTACTTC; CDR3aa: CASSFRGPKETQYF
abundance: -; d_gene: TRBD2; v_gene: TRBV2; j_gene: TRBJ2-1; CDR3nt: TGTGCCAGCAGTGGGACTAGCGGGGCTCCTCTCGGAAAGGCCTACAATGAGCAGTTCTTC; CDR3aa: CASSGTSGAPLGKAYNEQFF
abundance: -; d_gene: -; v_gene: TRBV11-2; j_gene: TRBJ1-1; CDR3nt: TGTGCCAGCAGCCCCAGCGGGTTGAACACTGAAGCTTTCTTT; CDR3aa: CASSPSGLNTEAFF
abundance: -; d_gene: -; v_gene: TRBV4-2; j_gene: TRBJ1-4; CDR3nt: TGTGCCAGCAGCCAAGATCAACAGGGAGATAATGAAAAACTGTTTTTT; CDR3aa: CASSQDQQGDNEKLFF
abundance: -; d_gene: -; v_gene: TRBV29-1; j_gene: TRBJ1-1; CDR3nt: TGCAGCGGCCGGACAGAGAACACTGAAGCTTTCTTT; CDR3aa: CSGRTENTEAFF
abundance: -; d_gene: -; v_gene: TRBV6-2/TRBV6-3; j_gene: TRBJ2-5; CDR3nt: TGTGCCAGCAGTGACCCTGTGAAAGAGACCCAGTACTTC; CDR3aa: CASSDPVKETQYF
abundance: -; d_gene: -; v_gene: TRBV9; j_gene: TRBJ1-3; CDR3nt: TGTGCCAGCAGCGACACAGGAAACACCATATATTTT; CDR3aa: CASSDTGNTIYF
abundance: -; d_gene: TRBD1; v_gene: TRBV10-3; j_gene: TRBJ1-2; CDR3nt: TGTGCCATTTCCGGGACAGACAACTATGGCTACACCTTC; CDR3aa: CAISGTDNYGYTF
abundance: -; d_gene: -; v_gene: TRBV3-1/TRBV3-2; j_gene: TRBJ2-7; CDR3nt: TGTGCCAGCAGCCAAGTCAGGGGAGCGGCCATCTACGAGCAGTACTTC; CDR3aa: CASSQVRGAAIYEQYF
abundance: -; d_gene: -; v_gene: TRBV11-3; j_gene: TRBJ2-3; CDR3nt: TGTGCCAGCAGCTTAGATACAGGGAGAGAGCGTACGCAGTATTTT; CDR3aa: CASSLDTGRERTQYF
abundance: -; d_gene: -; v_gene: TRBV5-5; j_gene: TRBJ1-5; CDR3nt: TGTGCCAGCAGCTTGGGTACTCAGTGGAAACAGCCCCAGCATTTT; CDR3aa: CASSLGTQWKQPQHF
abundance: once; d_gene: -; v_gene: TRBV21-1; j_gene: TRBJ2-3; CDR3nt: TGTGCCAGCTTGGGTATGGGAACAGGGGAAAATAGCACAGATACGCAGTATTTT; CDR3aa: CASLGMGTGENSTDTQYF
abundance: -; d_gene: TRBD1; v_gene: TRBV7-6; j_gene: TRBJ1-6; CDR3nt: TGTGCCAGCAGCTCCGGACAGGGGGTTTATTCACCCCTCCACTTT; CDR3aa: CASSSGQGVYSPLHF
abundance: -; d_gene: -; v_gene: TRBV4-1; j_gene: TRBJ1-4; CDR3nt: TGCGCCAGCAGCCAGGGGCTTAATGAAAAACTGTTTTTT; CDR3aa: CASSQGLNEKLFF
abundance: -; d_gene: -; v_gene: TRBV7-9; j_gene: TRBJ2-2; CDR3nt: TGTGCCAGCAGCTTAGTTGGGGGCGCAGACGGGGAGCTGTTTTTT; CDR3aa: CASSLVGGADGELFF
abundance: -; d_gene: TRBD2; v_gene: TRBV7-9; j_gene: TRBJ2-2; CDR3nt: TGTGCCAGCAGCCTCCGGACTAGCGGGGGGGTTTTT; CDR3aa: CASSLRTSGGVF
abundance: -; d_gene: -; v_gene: TRBV6-6; j_gene: TRBJ1-1; CDR3nt: TGTGCCAGCAGTTACAACGAAGGGGAAGCTTTCTTT; CDR3aa: CASSYNEGEAFF
abundance: -; d_gene: TRBD2; v_gene: TRBV4-2; j_gene: TRBJ2-7; CDR3nt: TGTGCCAGCAGCCAAGGGACTAGCGTATACGAGCAGTACTTC; CDR3aa: CASSQGTSVYEQYF
abundance: -; d_gene: -; v_gene: TRBV4-1; j_gene: TRBJ1-2; CDR3nt: TGCGCCAGCAGCCAAGTGGGAAGACGGGGCTACACCTTC; CDR3aa: CASSQVGRRGYTF
abundance: -; d_gene: -; v_gene: TRBV7-2; j_gene: TRBJ1-4; CDR3nt: TGTGCCAGCAGCCCTACTGGGACACACTTTAATGAAAAACTGTTTTTT; CDR3aa: CASSPTGTHFNEKLFF
abundance: once; d_gene: -; v_gene: TRBV2; j_gene: TRBJ2-1; CDR3nt: TGTGCCAGCAGTAAGGATCAGGGATCCTACAATGAGCAGTTCTTC; CDR3aa: CASSKDQGSYNEQFF
abundance: -; d_gene: -; v_gene: TRBV2; j_gene: TRBJ1-5; CDR3nt: TGTGCCAGCAGATCAGGGAATCAGCCCCAGCATTTT; CDR3aa: CASRSGNQPQHF
abundance: -; d_gene: TRBD2; v_gene: TRBV3-1/TRBV3-2; j_gene: TRBJ2-5; CDR3nt: TGTGCCAGCACCCAAAGCGCGGGGGTAGAGACCCAGTACTTC; CDR3aa: CASTQSAGVETQYF
abundance: -; d_gene: -; v_gene: TRBV9; j_gene: TRBJ1-3; CDR3nt: TGTGCCAGCAGCGTAGCTGGGGTTTCTGGAAACACCATATATTTT; CDR3aa: CASSVAGVSGNTIYF
abundance: -; d_gene: TRBD1; v_gene: TRBV6-5; j_gene: TRBJ2-7; CDR3nt: TGTGCCAGCAGGGGAGACAGGGCAGAGTACGAGCAGTACTTC; CDR3aa: CASRGDRAEYEQYF
abundance: few; d_gene: -; v_gene: TRBV7-6; j_gene: TRBJ1-4; CDR3nt: TGTGCCAGCAGCACCACCGGGACCTGGGGAGAAAAACTGTTTTTT; CDR3aa: CASSTTGTWGEKLFF
abundance: -; d_gene: TRBD1; v_gene: TRBV2; j_gene: TRBJ2-2; CDR3nt: TGTGCCAGCAGCCGACAGGGGGCATTAACCGGGGAGCTGTTTTTT; CDR3aa: CASSRQGALTGELFF
abundance: -; d_gene: -; v_gene: TRBV2; j_gene: TRBJ2-7; CDR3nt: TGTGCCAGCAGACCCGGGATCTCCTACGAGCAGTACTTC; CDR3aa: CASRPGISYEQYF
abundance: -; d_gene: -; v_gene: TRBV29-1; j_gene: TRBJ1-1; CDR3nt: TGCAGCGTTGAAGAATCAGGGTTGAGTACTGAAGCTTTCTTT; CDR3aa: CSVEESGLSTEAFF
abundance: -; d_gene: TRBD1; v_gene: TRBV18; j_gene: TRBJ1-2; CDR3nt: TGTGCCAGCTCACCATTGGAGACAGGGGTACATGGCTACACCTTC; CDR3aa: CASSPLETGVHGYTF
abundance: -; d_gene: TRBD2; v_gene: TRBV5-4; j_gene: TRBJ2-5; CDR3nt: TGTGCCAGCAGCCTTGGACTAGCGGGGCCGGCCCAAGAGACCCAGTACTTC; CDR3aa: CASSLGLAGPAQETQYF
abundance: -; d_gene: TRBD1; v_gene: TRBV15; j_gene: TRBJ1-5; CDR3nt: TGTGCCACCAGCAGAGACCAGGGGGGGGGACAGCCCCAGCATTTT; CDR3aa: CATSRDQGGGQPQHF
abundance: -; d_gene: TRBD1; v_gene: TRBV19; j_gene: TRBJ1-6; CDR3nt: TGTGCCAGTACCCTGGGACAGATCAATTCACCCCTCCACTTT; CDR3aa: CASTLGQINSPLHF
abundance: once; d_gene: -; v_gene: TRBV5-1; j_gene: TRBJ1-4; CDR3nt: TGCGCCAGCAGCTTGGAAGGGACACGGGGGGAAAAACTGTTTTTT; CDR3aa: CASSLEGTRGEKLFF
abundance: -; d_gene: -; v_gene: TRBV4-3; j_gene: TRBJ2-7; CDR3nt: TGCGCCAGCAGCCCGGGCGGGGTTCCGTCCTACGAGCAGTACTTC; CDR3aa: CASSPGGVPSYEQYF